This T cell receptor beta chain comes out of a study of blood T cells in healthy people across ages. Germline V CDR1 and CDR2: DFQATT, SNEGSKA (reference sequence). The CDR3 is 13 residues long. The V gene lost 5 bases and the J gene lost 6 bases, with 16 bases spanning the gap. Comments on this clonotype: Antigen: not known.

General study points: Age brought a roughly linear fall in TCR beta diversity measured per million T cells.

Alongside a J-beta primer mix, a sample-barcoded 5' primer served in a second PCR lasting 7 to 11 cycles. TCRdb processed the 5' RACE reads anew with MiXCR; each CDR3 protein has one entry. The sample includes approximately 670,000 distinct CDR3 sequences, approximately 40% of them seen just once. Peripheral blood was drawn, ten milliliters per donor. This sequence originates from a man older than 75 in good health. This sequence joins TRBV20-1 and TRBJ1-2, with D hard to call. Sequenced material: blood. The CDR3 spells CSASPGVGHGYTF. CDR3 coding DNA: TGCAGTGCTTCCCCCGGGGTAGGGCATGGCTACACCTTC.